This TCR beta chain was recorded in a study of cytomegalovirus exposure and HLA in healthy donors. Study-wide points: CMV serostatus was the sole immune exposure information available.

The PCR used 60 Vbeta and 13 Jbeta primers. Using immunoSEQ multiplex PCR, the repertoire was profiled, and TCRdb retains in-frame clones only, with some absent. The sample yields about 160,000 clones, about 75% seen once. About this clone itself: Its antigen is still unknown. In the same sample, other DNA sequences code for this CDR3.

This sequence was found in a female donor in good health and CMV-seronegative. Material for sequencing was PBMCs.

The CDR3 sequence is CASSQAPGYEQYF. The CDR3 region has the DNA TGCGCCAGCAGCCAAGCTCCCGGGTACGAGCAGTACTTC. The chain has TRBV4-1 and TRBJ2-7; D uncertain. This CDR3 region has 13 residues. Germline assignment: CDR1 MGHRA and CDR2 YSYEKL. The V and J ends lost 1 base and 4 bases respectively, with 8 bases between them.